Listed here are 23 T cell receptor beta chains from one sample, sequenced in a study of radiotherapy plus CTLA-4 blockade in lung cancer. The method was immunoSEQ multiplex PCR; TCRdb's version includes in-frame clones alone and lacks a portion of them. The sample records around 82,000 clones, roughly four fifths being singletons. Here the sequenced sample was peripheral blood, taken from a patient treated with radiotherapy plus ipilimumab. All receptors derive from a human donor with non-small cell lung cancer who had stable disease on radiotherapy plus ipilimumab.

The chain recombines TRBV4-2 with TRBJ2-6, with D tentatively TRBD2 (5 bases). Germline loops: CDR1 LGHNA, CDR2 YNFKEQ. This CDR3 spans 15 amino acids. With 0 bases removed from V and 3 bases from J, the gap between germline ends came to 6 bases. CDR3 protein: CASSQDSDGANVLTF. DNA for the CDR3: TGTGCCAGCAGCCAAGATAGCGATGGGGCCAACGTCCTGACTTTC.

The V gene is TRBV6-1, the J gene TRBJ1-6, with 9 bases identical to TRBD1. CDR1 and CDR2 (germline): MNHNS, SASEGT. V lost 8 bases and J lost 6; bases outside the gene matches: 5. This CDR3 comprises 14 residues. In DNA form, the CDR3 reads TGTGCCAGCTTTGACAGGGGGGTTAATTCACCCCTCCACTTT. Its protein product is CASFDRGVNSPLHF.

The chain is built from TRBV11-1 and TRBJ1-6; D is uncertain. Per germline, CDR1 SGHAT and CDR2 FQDESV (reference sequence). The V and J ends lost 3 bases and 10 bases respectively, with 13 bases between them. The CDR3 is 14 residues long. CDR3: CASSFSSTGSPLHF. The CDR3, as DNA: TGTGCCAGCAGCTTCTCTTCGACTGGGTCACCCCTCCACTTT.

The CDR3 coding sequence is TGTGCCAGCAGTTACGCCAGGGCCTCATCGAAACATGAGCAGTTCTTC. This encodes CASSYARASSKHEQFF. The genes are TRBV6-5 and TRBJ2-1, with a tentative D call TRBD1 (5 bases). V was shortened by 2 bases and J by 8 bases, with 19 bases between the two germline ends. This CDR3 contains 16 residues. The V gene's germline CDR1 is MNHEY and CDR2 SVGAGI.

The V call is TRBV5-1, the J call TRBJ2-7, with TRBD2 matching 8 bases. This CDR3 contains 17 residues. Germline lookup yields CDR1 SGHRS and CDR2 YFSETQ. Trimming at V came to 0 bases and at J to 0 bases, leaving 8 bases not matched to a gene. In nucleotides, the CDR3 is TGCGCCAGCAGCTTGGGTCCTAGCGGGTCGAGCTCCTACGAGCAGTACTTC. The encoded protein is CASSLGPSGSSSYEQYF.

The chain employs TRBV1 and TRBJ1-2; the table's D call, TRBD1, has no DNA check behind it. TRBV1 is recorded as a pseudogene. The CDR3 consists of 15 residues. The CDR3 region has the DNA TGCACCAGCAGCCACATAGGACAGGGTAACTATGGCTACACCTTC. Residues: CTSSHIGQGNYGYTF.

The CDR3: CASMGEGLYNEQFF. The CDR3 region has the DNA TGTGCCAGTATGGGGGAGGGCCTTTACAATGAGCAGTTCTTC. This rearrangement joins TRBV19 to TRBJ2-1; 7 bases align to TRBD2. CDR3 length: 14 residues. Germline lookup yields CDR1 LNHDA and CDR2 SQIVND (reference sequence). The V gene end was trimmed by 7 bases and the J gene end by 4 bases; junction bases not matched to a gene: 7.

This clone counts as medium-sized. V is TRBV7-9 and J is TRBJ2-7; tentatively, D is TRBD1 (6 bases). The V gene's germline CDR1 is SEHNR and CDR2 FQNEAQ (reference sequence). V lost 5 bases and J lost 2, with 16 bases in between. The CDR3 extends over 15 amino acids. CDR3 DNA: TGTGCCAGCAGCCCCATCACAGGGCCGACCTACGAGCAGTACTTC. Amino acids: CASSPITGPTYEQYF.

As regards this clone: The same CDR3 arises from other DNA sequences in this sample as well. The rearrangement uses TRBV11-2 and TRBJ1-1; D unclear. The CDR3 spans 12 residues. Trimming took off 4 bases at V and 6 bases at J, with 9 bases between the two ends. Germline CDR1 is SGHAT and CDR2 is FQNNGV. CDR3 sequence (DNA): TGTGCCAGCAGCTCCGGACGGTCTGAAGCTTTCTTT. It specifies CASSSGRSEAFF.

The chain joins TRBV2 to TRBJ1-2; a weak D match, TRBD1 (5 bases). The CDR3 spans 14 residues. Trimming left V 9 bases short and J 0 bases short, with 14 bases between. Germline V lookup: CDR1 SNHLY, CDR2 FYNNEI. In DNA form, the CDR3 reads TGTGCCAGTACCCTGGACACCTCTAACTATGGCTACACCTTC. Protein sequence: CASTLDTSNYGYTF.

V is TRBV19 and J is TRBJ1-2; maybe TRBD1 (5 bases). The CDR3 is 15 amino acids. CDR1 is LNHDA and CDR2 is SQIVND in the germline V gene (reference sequence). V gave up 3 bases and J gave up 3 bases, with 14 bases separating them. This CDR3 is CASSIGGTPDYGYTF. The CDR3 coding sequence is TGTGCCAGTAGTATCGGGGGAACCCCTGACTATGGCTACACCTTC. The variable domain in full, with the rest retrieved from reference TRBV19 and TRBJ1-2, is DGGITQSPKYLFRKEGQNVTLSCEQNLNHDAMYWYRQDPGQGLRLIYYSQIVNDFQKGDIAEGYSVSREKKESFPLTVTSAQKNPTAFYLCASSIGGTPDYGYTFGSGTRLTVV.

This clone was detected only a few times. The genes are TRBV11-1 and TRBJ1-6, with 7 positions matching TRBD1. Germline lookup yields CDR1 SGHAT and CDR2 FQDESV (reference sequence). The V and J ends lost 2 bases and 10 bases, in that order; junction bases with no gene match: 5. This CDR3 contains 14 residues. The CDR3 nucleotides are TGTGCCAGCAGCTTACGGCAGGGGGGCTCACCCCTCCACTTT. It specifies CASSLRQGGSPLHF.

This clone was found a few times. This chain joins TRBV4-2 and TRBJ1-5, with TRBD1 as a possible D gene (5 bases). V was clipped by 0 bases and J by 3 bases, with 9 bases between them. Per germline, CDR1 LGHNA and CDR2 YNFKEQ. The CDR3 is 15 amino acids. The CDR3 spells CASSQDRGDNQPQHF. In DNA form, the CDR3 reads TGTGCCAGCAGCCAAGACAGAGGGGACAATCAGCCCCAGCATTTT.

This chain links TRBV6-6 with TRBJ1-1, with TRBD1 identical over 9 bases. V gave up 2 bases and J gave up 0 bases; unmatched junction bases: 1. Germline CDR1 reads MNHNY; CDR2 reads SVGAGI (reference sequence). The CDR3 has 15 residues. This CDR3 is CASSYGQGMNTEAFF. The CDR3 nucleotides read TGTGCCAGCAGTTACGGACAGGGGATGAACACTGAAGCTTTCTTT.

V is TRBV21-1 and J is TRBJ2-7; the D call of TRBD1 is as the table states it, not checked on the DNA. TRBV21-1 is a pseudogene segment. The CDR3 is made up of 16 amino acids. CDR3 nucleotide sequence: TGTGCCAGCAGCAAAGTTAGCCGGGACAGGGGCTACGAGCAGTACTTC. It codes for CASSKVSRDRGYEQYF.

This rearrangement joins TRBV2 to TRBJ2-1; 9 nucleotides match TRBD2. The length of the CDR3 is 13 residues. Germline V gives CDR1 SNHLY, CDR2 FYNNEI. The V and J ends lost 4 bases and 9 bases, in that order; junction bases with no gene match: 4. The CDR3 is CASSGERGAEQFF. DNA of the CDR3: TGTGCCAGCAGTGGAGAGCGGGGGGCTGAGCAGTTCTTC. Supplemented by reference TRBV2 and TRBJ2-1, the full variable domain reads EPEVTQTPSHQVTQMGQEVILRCVPISNHLYFYWYRQILGQKVEFLVSFYNNEISEKSEIFDDQFSVERPDGSNFTLKIRSTKLEDSAMYFCASSGERGAEQFFGPGTRLTVL.

This clone has only a few counts. The V call is TRBV10-3, the J call TRBJ2-1; tentatively, D is TRBD1 (6 bases). The CDR3 has 15 residues. CDR1 and CDR2 from the germline V gene are ENHRY and SYGVKD. The V end was cut by 6 bases, the J end by 0 bases, with 12 bases between. The CDR3 region has the DNA TGTGCCATCAGCTCGACAGGAGACTCCTACAATGAGCAGTTCTTC. Protein sequence: CAISSTGDSYNEQFF.

The rearrangement links TRBV6-4 to TRBJ2-5; 7 bases line up with TRBD1. CDR1 MRHNA and CDR2 SNTAGT come from the germline V gene. The CDR3 extends over 16 amino acids. The J segment lost 2 bases and the V segment lost 2 bases, leaving 8 bases of the junction unmatched. The CDR3 loop reads CASSDVRDRTQETQYF. The CDR3 region has the DNA TGTGCCAGCAGTGACGTTCGGGACAGAACACAAGAGACCCAGTACTTC.

The CDR3 DNA is TGCGCCAGCCAGAGGGTCTCGACTAGCCGAAACAATGAGCAGTTCTTC. Translation gives CASQRVSTSRNNEQFF. The chain joins TRBV5-1 to TRBJ2-1, with 7 bases identical to TRBD2. The CDR3 length is 16 residues. Germline CDR1 is SGHRS and CDR2 is YFSETQ. The trim removed 7 bases at V and 5 bases at J, leaving 15 bases unmatched. The variable domain in full, with the rest retrieved from reference TRBV5-1 and TRBJ2-1, is KAGVTQTPRYLIKTRGQQVTLSCSPISGHRSVSWYQQTPGQGLQFLFEYFSETQRNKGNFPGRFSGRQFSNSRSEMNVSTLELGDSALYLCASQRVSTSRNNEQFFGPGTRLTVL.

The gene calls are TRBV5-4 and TRBJ1-2; 10 positions match TRBD1. CDR1 is SGHNT, CDR2 YYREEE, per germline (reference sequence). The CDR3 extends over 14 amino acids. V lost 4 bases, J lost 3 bases, and 3 bases stayed unmatched. The CDR3 region has the DNA TGTGCCAGCAGCGTGGGGACAGGGGACTATGGCTACACCTTC. Translated, it gives CASSVGTGDYGYTF.

The chain combines TRBV29-1 with TRBJ1-2; TRBD1 might be the D (5 bases). The CDR3 runs 15 residues. Looked up from germline, CDR1 is SQVTM and CDR2 is ANQGSEA. V was clipped by 1 base and J by 3 bases, with 15 bases between them. CDR3 in amino acids: CSVEGSPDRDYGYTF. The CDR3 DNA sequence: TGCAGCGTTGAAGGTTCCCCCGACAGAGACTATGGCTACACCTTC. Filled out from reference TRBV29-1 and TRBJ1-2, the complete variable domain reads SAVISQKPSRDICQRGTSLTIQCQVDSQVTMMFWYRQQPGQSLTLIATANQGSEATYESGFVIDKFPISRPNLTFSTLTVSNMSPEDSSIYLCSVEGSPDRDYGYTFGSGTRLTVV.

The J gene is TRBJ2-3, the V gene TRBV14; tentatively, D is TRBD1 (5 bases). V lost 7 bases and J 2 bases, leaving 16 bases between the germline ends. Per the germline V gene, CDR1 is SGHDN and CDR2 is FVKESK. This CDR3 contains 15 residues. The CDR3 DNA follows: TGTGCCAGCAACGCCATGGGGCCCCTCACAGATACGCAGTATTTT. Translating it yields CASNAMGPLTDTQYF.

The chain couples TRBV9 to TRBJ2-3; 10 bases match TRBD2. V shed 0 bases, J shed 7 bases, and the junction held 11 bases outside the gene matches. The CDR3 runs to 17 residues. Germline V gives CDR1 SGDLS, CDR2 YYNGEE. The CDR3 DNA reads as TGTGCCAGCAGCGTAGGGGGATCTAGCGGGGGAAGATATACGCAGTATTTT. It yields the protein CASSVGGSSGGRYTQYF.